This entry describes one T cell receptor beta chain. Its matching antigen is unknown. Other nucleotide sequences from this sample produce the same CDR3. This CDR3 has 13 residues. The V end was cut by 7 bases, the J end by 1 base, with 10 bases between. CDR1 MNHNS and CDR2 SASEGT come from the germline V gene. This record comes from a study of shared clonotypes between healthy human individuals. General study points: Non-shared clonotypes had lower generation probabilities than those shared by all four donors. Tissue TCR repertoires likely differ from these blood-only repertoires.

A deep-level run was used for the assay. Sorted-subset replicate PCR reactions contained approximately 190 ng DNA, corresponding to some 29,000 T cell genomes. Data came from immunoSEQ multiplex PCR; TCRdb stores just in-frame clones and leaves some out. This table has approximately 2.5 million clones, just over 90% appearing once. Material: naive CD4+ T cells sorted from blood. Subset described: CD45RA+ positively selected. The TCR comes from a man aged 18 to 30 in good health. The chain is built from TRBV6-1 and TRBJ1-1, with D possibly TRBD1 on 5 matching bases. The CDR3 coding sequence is TGTGCCAGCAAGGCGGGGGAGAACACTGAAGCTTTCTTT. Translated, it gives CASKAGENTEAFF.